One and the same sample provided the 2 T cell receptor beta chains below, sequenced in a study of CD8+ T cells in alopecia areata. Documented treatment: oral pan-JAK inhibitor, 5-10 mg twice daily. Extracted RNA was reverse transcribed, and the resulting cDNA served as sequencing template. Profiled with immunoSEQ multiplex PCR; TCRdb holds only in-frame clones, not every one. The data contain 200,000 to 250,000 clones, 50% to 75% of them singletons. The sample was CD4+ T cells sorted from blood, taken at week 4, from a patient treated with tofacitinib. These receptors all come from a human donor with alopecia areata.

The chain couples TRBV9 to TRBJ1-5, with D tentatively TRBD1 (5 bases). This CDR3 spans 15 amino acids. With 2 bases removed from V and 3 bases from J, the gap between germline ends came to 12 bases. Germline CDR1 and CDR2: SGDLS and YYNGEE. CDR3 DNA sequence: TGTGCCAGCAGCGTTGGAGTAGGGGCCAATCAGCCCCAGCATTTT. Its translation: CASSVGVGANQPQHF.

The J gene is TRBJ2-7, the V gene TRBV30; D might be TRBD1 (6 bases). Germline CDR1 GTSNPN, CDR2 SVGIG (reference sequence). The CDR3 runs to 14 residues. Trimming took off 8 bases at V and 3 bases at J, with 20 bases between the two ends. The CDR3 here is CARSPGHGNYEQYF. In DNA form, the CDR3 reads TGTGCCCGTAGCCCGGGACACGGGAACTACGAGCAGTACTTC. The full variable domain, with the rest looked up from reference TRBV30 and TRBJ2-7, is SQTIHQWPATLVQPVGSPLSLECTVEGTSNPNLYWYRQAAGRGLQLLFYSVGIGQISSEVPQNLSASRPQDRQFILSSKKLLLSDSGFYLCARSPGHGNYEQYFGPGTRLTVT.